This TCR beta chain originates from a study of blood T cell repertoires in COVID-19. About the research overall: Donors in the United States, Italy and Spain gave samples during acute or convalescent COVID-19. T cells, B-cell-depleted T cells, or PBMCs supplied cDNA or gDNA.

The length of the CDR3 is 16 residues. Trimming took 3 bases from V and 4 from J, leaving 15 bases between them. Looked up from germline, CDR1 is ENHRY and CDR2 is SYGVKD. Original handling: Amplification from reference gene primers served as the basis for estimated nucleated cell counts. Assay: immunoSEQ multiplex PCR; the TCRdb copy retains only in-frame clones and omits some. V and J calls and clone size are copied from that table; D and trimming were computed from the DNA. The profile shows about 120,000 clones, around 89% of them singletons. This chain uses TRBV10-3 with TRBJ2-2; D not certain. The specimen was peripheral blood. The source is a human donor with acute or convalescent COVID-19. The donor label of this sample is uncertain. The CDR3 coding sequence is TGTGCCATCAGTGAACAGCTGTCACTGGGCACCGGGGAGCTGTTTTTT. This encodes CAISEQLSLGTGELFF.